This entry concerns a single T cell receptor beta chain. This sample stems from a study of cytomegalovirus exposure and HLA in healthy donors. PCR amplification relied on 60 Vbeta primers (plus 13 Jbeta primers). Profiling relied on immunoSEQ multiplex PCR, and the TCRdb table lists in-frame clones only, not all of them. The table shows roughly 120,000 clones, with 55% to 75% occurring only once. Germline CDR1 SGDLS, CDR2 YYNGEE. CDR3 length equals 14 residues. The trim removed 3 bases at V and 7 bases at J, leaving 2 bases unmatched. The source is a woman in her thirties or forties in good health and CMV-seropositive. Sequencing was done on a sample of PBMCs. V is TRBV9 and J is TRBJ1-6, with 9 bases that match TRBD1. The CDR3 loop reads CASSGGTGNSPLHF. The CDR3 DNA sequence: TGTGCCAGCAGCGGTGGGACAGGGAATTCACCCCTCCACTTT. Looking up the rest from reference TRBV9 and TRBJ1-6 gives the full variable domain: DSGVTQTPKHLITATGQRVTLRCSPRSGDLSVYWYQQSLDQGLQFLIQYYNGEERAKGNILERFSAQQFPDLHSELNLSSLELGDSALYFCASSGGTGNSPLHFGNGTRLTVT.